These 8 T cell receptor beta chains were all obtained from the same sample, sequenced in a study of blood T cell repertoires in COVID-19 (dated by TCRdb to about 2020). To prepare the library, the immunoSEQ multiplex PCR assay was applied. This is the immuneACCESS table as TCRdb keeps it, with only in-frame sequences that have V and J called. A part of the clones is gone; compared with another copy, unresolved V genes explain less than half, and the rest is unexplained. This sample gives 300,000 to 450,000 clones in total; approximately 90% of them show up just once. Jointly, the top ten make up more than 1% of the sample. Input material: PBMCs or T cells enriched from blood (not recorded which). The receptors derive from a woman aged 18-30 years who had recovered from COVID-19.

The V and J genes are TRBV9 and TRBJ1-2; TRBD1 matches 7 bases. Unmatched junction bases numbered 11, after V lost 4 bases and J lost 8 bases. The CDR3 sequence is 14 residues long. In germline, CDR1 is SGDLS, CDR2 YYNGEE. The CDR3 DNA reads TGTGCCAGCAGCCCCTACAGGGGTGACGAAGGCTACACCTTC. Its protein is CASSPYRGDEGYTF.

The CDR3: CASSLPGQGRTGELFF. The CDR3 nucleotides read TGTGCCAGCAGCCTACCAGGACAGGGCAGGACCGGGGAGCTGTTTTTT. The chain joins TRBV5-6 to TRBJ2-2; 8 nucleotides match TRBD1. Germline V CDR1 and CDR2: SGHDT, YYEEEE. CDR3 length: 16 amino acids. V trimming: 4 bases; J trimming: 5 bases; junction bases outside the gene matches: 10.

This chain connects TRBV3-1 (or the pseudogene TRBV3-2) to TRBJ1-2; D not resolved. The CDR3 totals 13 residues. Per germline, CDR1 LGHDT and CDR2 YNNKEL (reference sequence). Deletions cut 2 bases from V and 6 bases from J, with 10 bases between. CDR3 loop: CASSQSSSDGYTF. The CDR3 coding sequence is TGTGCCAGCAGCCAATCCTCCTCTGATGGCTACACCTTC.

The chain has TRBV29-1 and TRBJ2-4, with 8 bases lining up with TRBD1. Losses at the gene ends were 3 bases for V and 4 bases for J; bases not matched to a gene: 5. The CDR3 contains 14 residues. The germline V gene encodes CDR1 SQVTM and CDR2 ANQGSEA. CDR3 residues: CSVEGDRGKNIQYF. The CDR3 DNA follows: TGCAGCGTTGAGGGAGACAGGGGTAAAAACATTCAGTACTTC.

The chain combines TRBV1 with TRBJ1-1; TRBD1, the table's D call, was not compared with the DNA. TRBV1 is labeled a pseudogene. This CDR3 comprises 19 residues. CDR3 coding DNA: TGCACCAGCAGCCGAAAGGGACAGGGGGCGCGATCCCCCGACACTGAAGCTTTCTTT. Translated: CTSSRKGQGARSPDTEAFF.

The chain joins TRBV7-2 to TRBJ1-3, with D maybe TRBD1 (6 bases). Germline V gene data show CDR1 as SGHTA and CDR2 as FQGNSA. V was clipped by 2 bases and J by 2 bases, with 13 bases between them. This CDR3 spans 16 amino acids. The CDR3 protein is CASSLFRGRTGNTIYF. The DNA of the CDR3 is TGTGCCAGCAGCTTATTCAGGGGCAGGACTGGAAACACCATATATTTT.

The chain employs TRBV5-1 and TRBJ2-1; 9 bases match TRBD2. This CDR3 has 17 residues. The V and J ends lost 2 bases and 2 bases, in that order; junction bases with no gene match: 8. Looked up from germline, CDR1 is SGHRS and CDR2 is YFSETQ. The CDR3 DNA sequence: TGCGCCAGCAGCTTTCAGGCTAGCGGGGCGACCTACAATGAGCAGTTCTTC. Amino acid sequence: CASSFQASGATYNEQFF.

The chain joins TRBV3-1 (or the pseudogene TRBV3-2) to TRBJ2-6, with D perhaps TRBD1 (5 bases). The germline V and J ends were trimmed by 1 base and 2 bases, with 9 bases remaining between them. The CDR3 loop spans 16 amino acids. Germline-derived CDR1 and CDR2 are LGHDT and YNNKEL (reference sequence). Here the CDR3 reads CASSQAAGPGANVLTF. The CDR3 region has the DNA TGTGCCAGCAGCCAAGCGGCAGGGCCTGGGGCCAACGTCCTGACTTTC.